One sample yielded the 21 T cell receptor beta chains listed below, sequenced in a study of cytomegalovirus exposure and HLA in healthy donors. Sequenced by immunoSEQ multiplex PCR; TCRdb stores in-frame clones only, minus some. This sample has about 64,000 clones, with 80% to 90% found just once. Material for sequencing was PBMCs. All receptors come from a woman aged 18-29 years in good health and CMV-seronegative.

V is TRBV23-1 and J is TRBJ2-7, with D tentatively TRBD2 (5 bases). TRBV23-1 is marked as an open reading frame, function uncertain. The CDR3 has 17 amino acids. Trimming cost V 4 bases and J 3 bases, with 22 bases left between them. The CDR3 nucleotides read TGCGCCAGCAGTCGACCCCCGCGCGGGCAGCGCGTCTACGAGCAGTACTTC. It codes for CASSRPPRGQRVYEQYF.

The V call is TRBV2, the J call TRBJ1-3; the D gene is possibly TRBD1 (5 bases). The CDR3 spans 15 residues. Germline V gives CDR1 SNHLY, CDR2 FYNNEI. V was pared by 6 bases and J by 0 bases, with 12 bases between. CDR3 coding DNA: TGTGCCAGCAGGGCTCATGACAGCTCTGGAAACACCATATATTTT. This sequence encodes CASRAHDSSGNTIYF.

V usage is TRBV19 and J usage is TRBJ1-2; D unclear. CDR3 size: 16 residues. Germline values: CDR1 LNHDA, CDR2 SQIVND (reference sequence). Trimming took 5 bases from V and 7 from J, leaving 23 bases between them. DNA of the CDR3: TGTGCCAGTAGTCCCACCCCGGGGAGGAGAAGAAGTGGCTACACCTTC. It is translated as CASSPTPGRRRSGYTF. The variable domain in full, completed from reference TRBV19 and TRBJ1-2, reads DGGITQSPKYLFRKEGQNVTLSCEQNLNHDAMYWYRQDPGQGLRLIYYSQIVNDFQKGDIAEGYSVSREKKESFPLTVTSAQKNPTAFYLCASSPTPGRRRSGYTFGSGTRLTVV.

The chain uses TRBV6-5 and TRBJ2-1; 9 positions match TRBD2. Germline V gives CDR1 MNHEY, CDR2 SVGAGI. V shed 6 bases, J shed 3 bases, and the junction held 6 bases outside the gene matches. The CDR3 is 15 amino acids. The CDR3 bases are TGTGCCAGCAGCCCAGCTAGCGGGGACTACAATGAGCAGTTCTTC. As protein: CASSPASGDYNEQFF.

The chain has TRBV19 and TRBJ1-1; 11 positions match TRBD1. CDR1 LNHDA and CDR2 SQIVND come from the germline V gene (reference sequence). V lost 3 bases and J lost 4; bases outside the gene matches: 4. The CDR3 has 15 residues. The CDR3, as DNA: TGTGCCAGTAGTATGGGACAGGGGGGCGGCACTGAAGCTTTCTTT. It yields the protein CASSMGQGGGTEAFF. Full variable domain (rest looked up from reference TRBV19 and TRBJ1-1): DGGITQSPKYLFRKEGQNVTLSCEQNLNHDAMYWYRQDPGQGLRLIYYSQIVNDFQKGDIAEGYSVSREKKESFPLTVTSAQKNPTAFYLCASSMGQGGGTEAFFGQGTRLTVV.

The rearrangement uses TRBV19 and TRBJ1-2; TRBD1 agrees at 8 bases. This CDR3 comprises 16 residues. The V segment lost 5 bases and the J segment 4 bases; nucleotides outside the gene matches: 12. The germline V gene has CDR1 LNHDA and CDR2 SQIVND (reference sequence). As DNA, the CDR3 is TGTGCCAGTAGTCGGCGACAGGGGAGGTTACCCTATGGCTACACCTTC. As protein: CASSRRQGRLPYGYTF.

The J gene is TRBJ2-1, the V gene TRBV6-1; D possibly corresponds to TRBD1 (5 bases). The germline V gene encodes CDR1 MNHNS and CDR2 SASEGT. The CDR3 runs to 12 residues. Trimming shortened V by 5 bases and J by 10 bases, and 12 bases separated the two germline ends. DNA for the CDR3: TGTGCCAGCAGTCCCGTTAGGGGCGAGCAGTTCTTC. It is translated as CASSPVRGEQFF.

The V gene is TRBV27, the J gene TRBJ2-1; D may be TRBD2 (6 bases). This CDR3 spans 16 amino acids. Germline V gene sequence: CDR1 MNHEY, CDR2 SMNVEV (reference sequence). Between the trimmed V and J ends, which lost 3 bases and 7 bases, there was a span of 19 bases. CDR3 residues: CASSLSLAVYVNEQFF. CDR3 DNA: TGTGCCAGCAGTTTGTCACTAGCTGTATATGTAAATGAGCAGTTCTTC.

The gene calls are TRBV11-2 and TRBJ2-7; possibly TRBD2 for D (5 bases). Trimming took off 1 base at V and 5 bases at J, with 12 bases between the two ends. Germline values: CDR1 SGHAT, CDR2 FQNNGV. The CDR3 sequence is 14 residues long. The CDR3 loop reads CASSLGRGWDEQYF. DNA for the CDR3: TGTGCCAGCAGCTTAGGTCGGGGATGGGACGAGCAGTACTTC.

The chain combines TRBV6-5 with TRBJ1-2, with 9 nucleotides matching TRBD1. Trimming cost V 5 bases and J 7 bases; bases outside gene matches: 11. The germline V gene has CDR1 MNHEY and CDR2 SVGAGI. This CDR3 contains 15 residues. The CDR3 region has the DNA TGTGCCAGCAGTCCTCACGGGACAGGGTCTCTTGGCTACACCTTC. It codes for CASSPHGTGSLGYTF.

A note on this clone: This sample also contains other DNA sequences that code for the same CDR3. The CDR3 protein is CASSVGGTQETQYF. CDR3 DNA sequence: TGTGCCAGCAGCGTAGGCGGTACTCAAGAGACCCAGTACTTC. J is TRBJ2-5 and V is TRBV9; D remains ambiguous. Looked up from germline, CDR1 is SGDLS and CDR2 is YYNGEE. Trimming removed 0 bases at V and 2 bases at J, with 8 bases between. The CDR3 sequence is 14 residues long. Complete variable domain (other parts from reference TRBV9 and TRBJ2-5): DSGVTQTPKHLITATGQRVTLRCSPRSGDLSVYWYQQSLDQGLQFLIQYYNGEERAKGNILERFSAQQFPDLHSELNLSSLELGDSALYFCASSVGGTQETQYFGPGTRLLVL.

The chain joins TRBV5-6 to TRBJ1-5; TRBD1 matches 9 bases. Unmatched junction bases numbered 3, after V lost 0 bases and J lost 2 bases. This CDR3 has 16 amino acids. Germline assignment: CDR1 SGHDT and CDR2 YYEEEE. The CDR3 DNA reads TGTGCCAGCAGCTTGGGGGGGGACAGGGGCAATCAGCCCCAGCATTTT. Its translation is CASSLGGDRGNQPQHF.

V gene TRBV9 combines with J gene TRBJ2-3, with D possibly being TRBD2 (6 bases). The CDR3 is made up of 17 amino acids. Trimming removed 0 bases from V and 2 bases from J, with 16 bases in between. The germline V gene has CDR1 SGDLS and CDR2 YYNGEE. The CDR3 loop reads CASSVGGGAKTTDTQYF. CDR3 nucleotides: TGTGCCAGCAGCGTAGGAGGAGGGGCCAAAACCACAGATACGCAGTATTTT.

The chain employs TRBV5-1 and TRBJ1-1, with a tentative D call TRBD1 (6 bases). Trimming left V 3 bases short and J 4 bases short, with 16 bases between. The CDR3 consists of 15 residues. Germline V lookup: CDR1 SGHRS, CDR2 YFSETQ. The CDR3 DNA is TGCGCCAGCAGCTCTACAGGGTCTGTGGGCACTGAAGCTTTCTTT. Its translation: CASSSTGSVGTEAFF.

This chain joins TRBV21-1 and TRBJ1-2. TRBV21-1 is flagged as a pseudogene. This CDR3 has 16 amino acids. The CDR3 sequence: CASSKTRRGLYYGYTF. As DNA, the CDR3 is TGTGCCAGCAGCAAAACCCGGCGGGGGCTATACTATGGCTACACCTTC.

CDR3 residues: CSVGGAYTGELFF. CDR3 bases: TGCAGCGTAGGGGGCGCCTATACCGGGGAGCTGTTTTTT. The V gene is TRBV29-1, the J gene TRBJ2-2, with 7 bases fitting TRBD1. J lost 5 bases, V lost 6 bases, and 6 bases had no gene match. This CDR3 is built from 13 residues. The germline gives CDR1 SQVTM, CDR2 ANQGSEA.

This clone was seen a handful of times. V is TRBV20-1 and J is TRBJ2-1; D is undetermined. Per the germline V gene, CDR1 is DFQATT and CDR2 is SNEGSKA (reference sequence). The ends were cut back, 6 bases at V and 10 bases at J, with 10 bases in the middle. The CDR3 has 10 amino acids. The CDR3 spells CSAAILEQFF. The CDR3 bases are TGCAGTGCAGCGATCTTGGAGCAGTTCTTC.

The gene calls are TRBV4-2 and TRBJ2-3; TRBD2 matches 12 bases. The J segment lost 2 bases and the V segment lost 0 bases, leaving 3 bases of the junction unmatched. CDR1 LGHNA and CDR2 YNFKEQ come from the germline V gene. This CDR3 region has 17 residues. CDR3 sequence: CASSQDTSGGYTDTQYF. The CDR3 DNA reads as TGTGCCAGCAGCCAAGACACTAGCGGGGGGTACACAGATACGCAGTATTTT.

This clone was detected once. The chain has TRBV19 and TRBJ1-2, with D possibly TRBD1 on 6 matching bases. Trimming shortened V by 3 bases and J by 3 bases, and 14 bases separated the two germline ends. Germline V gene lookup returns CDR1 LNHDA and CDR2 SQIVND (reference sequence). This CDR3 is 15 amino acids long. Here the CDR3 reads CASSISSRGYYGYTF. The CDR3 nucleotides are TGTGCCAGTAGTATCTCGTCCAGGGGCTACTATGGCTACACCTTC.

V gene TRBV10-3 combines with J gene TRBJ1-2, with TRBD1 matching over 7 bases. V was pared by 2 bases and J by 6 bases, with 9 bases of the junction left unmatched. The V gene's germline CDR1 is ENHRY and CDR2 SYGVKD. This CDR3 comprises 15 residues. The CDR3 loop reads CAISEPTGMKNGYTF. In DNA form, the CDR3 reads TGTGCCATCAGTGAGCCGACAGGGATGAAAAATGGCTACACCTTC.

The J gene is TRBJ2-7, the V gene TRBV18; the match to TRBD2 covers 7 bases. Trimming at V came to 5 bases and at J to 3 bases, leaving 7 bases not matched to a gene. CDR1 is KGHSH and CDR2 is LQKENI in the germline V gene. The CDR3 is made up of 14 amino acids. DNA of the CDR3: TGTGCCAGCTCAACGGGACTAACCAGCTACGAGCAGTACTTC. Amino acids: CASSTGLTSYEQYF.